One T cell receptor beta chain is described in this entry. This specimen belongs to a study of shared T cell receptors in the human thymus. This CDR3 contains 18 residues. Germline V gene sequence: CDR1 MNHEY, CDR2 SMNVEV (reference sequence). V lost 6 bases, J lost 0 bases, and 12 bases stayed unmatched. Profiled with immunoSEQ multiplex PCR; TCRdb holds only in-frame clones, not every one. The table has about 380,000 clones, roughly 94% seen once; the top ten hold 0.015% to 0.025%. The TCR originated in a human donor. The sequenced sample was thymocytes. J is TRBJ2-3 and V is TRBV27; 10 nucleotides agree with TRBD2. DNA of the CDR3: TGTGCCAGCAGACCCGGACTAGCGGATATCCCTAGCACAGATACGCAGTATTTT. Translated, it gives CASRPGLADIPSTDTQYF.